This T cell receptor (beta chain) originates from a study of T cells after yellow fever vaccination (dated by TCRdb to between 2018 and 2020). Study-wide context: The SMART-Seq v4 Ultra Low Input RNA kit was used to prepare libraries from fractions with low cell numbers. Two healthy male donors made up the cohort, one aged 18 to 30 years and the other aged 30 to 40 years. To follow T-cell clones before and after both primary and booster YFV17D yellow fever vaccination, bulk TCR alpha and beta repertoires underwent longitudinal sequencing. Blood was collected at multiple timepoints before and after primary and secondary immunization, and bulk PBMC replicates and cell subsets were isolated. On the study overall, not on this receptor specifically: A small share of clonotypes was detected in both CD4 and CD8 compartments, with the overlap likely arising from convergent recombination. Because the study included only a couple of donors, the extent to which the findings can be generalized is limited. Compared with the primary T-cell response, the secondary T-cell response was faster but weaker, reaching its peak on day 5 rather than on day 15. Most clones expanded after primary vaccination were re-detected after the booster (about 96% of CD4 and approximately 88% of CD8), suggesting broad memory maintenance. Because abundant contaminating clonotypes from the bulk population could be contained in FACS-sorted repertoires, computational filtering was required.

V is clipped by 6 bases and J by 6 bases, and the sequence between their germline boundaries is 18 bases long. The CDR3 measures 14 amino acids from cysteine to phenylalanine. The retained sequence is limited to the CDR3, 42 bases, with the frame set at the first base. CDR1 is given as MNHNS and CDR2 as SASEGT, both from the germline V gene. This clonotype was found a few times. The antigen it binds to is not known. Per-base quality was not reported, and no clone a single base away is much larger than it. The meaning of the sample's treatment or condition label: live attenuated yellow fever vaccine strain. At every blood-draw timepoint, two biological replicates of bulk PBMCs were collected. A standard Ficoll-Paque protocol was used to isolate PBMCs from peripheral blood. TriZol was used to extract RNA from bulk PBMCs, from CD4 and CD8 fractions, and from dextramer-positive and dextramer-negative fractions.

TCR cDNA was synthesized by 5'RACE template switching, which introduced a universal primer site and unique molecular identifiers. Priming for cDNA synthesis came from both the TCR alpha and TCR beta constant segments. Libraries were amplified in two PCR steps, with sample barcodes and sequencing adapters added in the second step. Sequencing of libraries was performed on Illumina HiSeq 2500 (2x100 bp) or NovaSeq (2x150 bp). In the original analysis: Demultiplexing of reads and collapsing into UMI consensus sequences were performed with MIGEC, and V(D)J alignment was carried out with MiXCR. Vaccine-responding clonotypes were identified with edgeR using replicate PBMC samples, with FDR below 0.01 and a log2 fold change above 5 up to day 15 being required. Each bulk clonotype received a CD4 or CD8 identity based on whether the sequenced CD4 or CD8 repertoire contained that clonotype at higher abundance. TCRdb ran its own pipeline on the public reads, namely fastp trimming at Q25 and MiXCR clone calling, and kept in-frame beta chains. Entries are consolidated by CDR3 protein sequence, retaining the most common genes and DNA. None of the V and J calls come from the authors' own analysis; TCRdb made them. This sample gives 350,000 to 450,000 distinct CDR3 sequences in total; more than 5.5% of them show up just once. The top ten clonotypes cover about 15% of the sample.

The sequenced sample was PBMCs, obtained 5 days after the yellow fever booster vaccination. This clonotype was sampled from a man aged 25 to 40 who received the YFV17D yellow fever vaccine. Rearrangement joined TRBV6-1 to TRBJ2-7; no D gene call is confident. CDR3 sequence: CASSKLRVVSEQYF. Here is the DNA: TGTGCCAGCAGCAAGTTACGGGTGGTGTCCGAGCAGTACTTC.